What follows are 7 T cell receptor beta chains derived from one specimen sequenced in a study of blood T cells in healthy people across ages. Alongside a J-beta primer mix, a sample-barcoded 5' primer served in a second PCR lasting roughly 6 to 11 cycles. TCRdb itself ran the 5' RACE reads through MiXCR, one entry per CDR3 protein. The table lists 1.5 million to 2 million distinct CDR3 sequences, less than 50% of them singletons. Material for sequencing was blood. These receptors all come from a woman aged 40 to 50 in good health.

This chain links TRBV6-1 with TRBJ2-1; TRBD2 matches 11 bases. The CDR3 runs 17 residues. The germline V gene has CDR1 MNHNS and CDR2 SASEGT. With V trimmed by 6 bases and J by 9 bases, 16 bases remained unmatched. The CDR3 is CASRALTGTSGLGEQFF. Here the CDR3 DNA reads TGTGCCAGCAGAGCTTTGACCGGGACTAGCGGCCTCGGTGAGCAGTTCTTC.

This chain joins TRBV12-3 or TRBV12-4 and TRBJ1-5; D is uncertain. Trimming took off 4 bases at V and 3 bases at J, with 10 bases between the two ends. The CDR3 extends over 14 amino acids. CDR3 residues: CASSYSEPNQPQHF. CDR3 sequence (DNA): TGTGCCAGCAGTTACTCCGAACCCAATCAGCCCCAGCATTTT.

V usage is TRBV7-2 and J usage is TRBJ2-5, with D possibly matching TRBD1 (6 bases). The CDR3 totals 13 residues. Per the germline V gene, CDR1 is SGHTA and CDR2 is FQGNSA. Trimming took 5 bases from V and 6 from J, leaving 13 bases between them. The CDR3 bases are TGTGCCAGCAGCCCTACGGACAGACAGACCCAGTACTTC. Protein sequence: CASSPTDRQTQYF.

V and J are TRBV20-1 and TRBJ2-5; 8 bases map to TRBD2. The length of the CDR3 is 15 residues. V shed 5 bases and J 1 base; nucleotides not matched to a gene: 9. The germline CDR1 and CDR2 sequences are DFQATT and SNEGSKA (reference sequence). The CDR3 loop reads CSAPYSGVRQETQYF. In nucleotides, the CDR3 is TGCAGTGCTCCCTATAGCGGGGTGCGCCAAGAGACCCAGTACTTC.

This clonotype was observed at least ten times. The gene calls are TRBV27 and TRBJ2-5; D is ambiguous. This CDR3 spans 14 amino acids. Trimming pared 1 base from V and 2 bases from J, leaving 8 bases between. Germline V gene sequence: CDR1 MNHEY, CDR2 SMNVEV (reference sequence). CDR3: CASSLLGQQETQYF. The DNA of the CDR3 is TGTGCCAGCAGTTTATTAGGCCAGCAAGAGACCCAGTACTTC.

This clonotype appeared many times. The rearrangement uses TRBV7-2 and TRBJ2-7; 9 positions match TRBD1. This CDR3 region has 17 residues. Germline CDR1 is SGHTA and CDR2 is FQGNSA. Germline trimming cut 5 bases from V and 4 bases from J; bases unmatched to any gene: 15. In nucleotides, the CDR3 is TGTGCCAGCAGCCCCTACCTGGACGGACAGGGGAAATACGAGCAGTACTTC. Translation gives CASSPYLDGQGKYEQYF.

This clonotype showed up just a few times. The J gene is TRBJ1-2, the V gene TRBV9; TRBD1 might be the D (5 bases). The CDR3 length is 14 residues. Trimming left V 4 bases short and J 2 bases short, with 12 bases between. Germline values: CDR1 SGDLS, CDR2 YYNGEE. In DNA form, the CDR3 reads TGTGCCAGCAGCAAAGCGGGGGGGAACTATGGCTACACCTTC. This encodes CASSKAGGNYGYTF.